Each of the 27 T cell receptor beta chains below was sequenced from the same sample in a study of blood T cell repertoires in COVID-19. Method: immunoSEQ multiplex PCR; TCRdb's copy keeps in-frame clones and lacks some. This sample carries about 52,000 clones, roughly 86% of them seen once, and the ten largest clones take around 23%. The specimen sequenced was peripheral blood. These receptors were obtained from a woman of 80 years or more with acute or convalescent COVID-19.

The gene calls are TRBV9 and TRBJ2-1; 11 nucleotides line up with TRBD2. The CDR3 runs to 16 residues. V gave up 1 base and J gave up 4 bases; unmatched junction bases: 4. CDR1 and CDR2 from the germline V gene are SGDLS and YYNGEE. CDR3 loop: CASSVLAGGSYNEQFF. The CDR3 DNA follows: TGTGCCAGCAGCGTACTAGCGGGGGGTTCATACAATGAGCAGTTCTTC.

This rearrangement joins TRBV12-3 or TRBV12-4 to TRBJ2-2; D may be TRBD1 (5 bases). The CDR3 extends over 13 amino acids. Trimming cost V 4 bases and J 3 bases, with 6 bases left between them. Here the CDR3 DNA reads TGTGCCAGCAGTTCAGGGTACACCGGGGAGCTGTTTTTT. It codes for CASSSGYTGELFF.

The J gene is TRBJ2-7, the V gene TRBV3-1 (or the pseudogene TRBV3-2), with D possibly being TRBD2 (5 bases). Germline values: CDR1 LGHDT, CDR2 YNNKEL (reference sequence). The CDR3 runs to 14 residues. V lost 1 base, J lost 4 bases, and 11 bases lay in between. The chain's CDR3 is CASSQGVSAYEQYV. The CDR3 bases are TGTGCCAGCAGCCAAGGGGTTAGCGCGTACGAGCAGTACGTC.

Here the CDR3 reads CASSQSVGLYSNQPQHF. CDR3 bases: TGTGCCAGCAGCCAATCGGTAGGACTTTATAGCAATCAGCCCCAGCATTTT. This rearrangement joins TRBV16 to TRBJ1-5; D uncertain. Per germline, CDR1 KGHSY and CDR2 FQNENV. The CDR3 is 17 residues long. The ends were cut back, 0 bases at V and 0 bases at J, with 12 bases in the middle.

The count of this clone is one. The V and J genes are TRBV6-9 and TRBJ1-1; TRBD1 matches 9 bases. The V and J ends lost 4 bases and 4 bases, in that order; junction bases with no gene match: 7. The CDR3 length is 15 residues. Germline V lookup: CDR1 MNHGY, CDR2 SVAAGI. In nucleotides, the CDR3 is TGTGCCAGCAGTTCGGACAGGGGAGGTAGCACTGAAGCTTTCTTT. Its protein product is CASSSDRGGSTEAFF.

The chain joins TRBV5-1 to TRBJ2-5; 7 nucleotides line up with TRBD2. Trimming at V came to 4 bases and at J to 5 bases, leaving 11 bases not matched to a gene. The V gene's germline CDR1 is SGHRS and CDR2 YFSETQ. This CDR3 spans 15 amino acids. CDR3 DNA sequence: TGCGCCAGCAGCCGGCTAGCGGCGGGAAGGGAGACCCAGTACTTC. Translation: CASSRLAAGRETQYF.

J is TRBJ1-2 and V is TRBV3-1 (or the pseudogene TRBV3-2), with D possibly TRBD1 on 6 matching bases. Looked up from germline, CDR1 is LGHDT and CDR2 is YNNKEL (reference sequence). The length of the CDR3 is 19 residues. Trimming shortened V by 2 bases and J by 2 bases, and 24 bases separated the two germline ends. CDR3 amino acids: CASSQRGVIDRAGNYGYTF. In DNA, the CDR3 is TGTGCCAGCAGCCAAAGGGGGGTTATTGACAGAGCGGGGAACTATGGCTACACCTTC.

This clone was seen a single time. The J gene is TRBJ2-1, the V gene TRBV7-8, with 14 bases fitting TRBD2. Germline V gives CDR1 SGHVS, CDR2 FQNEAQ. This CDR3 spans 19 amino acids. J gave up 0 bases and V 4 bases, and 8 bases lay outside the gene matches. The CDR3 DNA reads TGTGCCAGCAGCTCGGGACTAGCGGGAGCCACGTACTCCTACAATGAGCAGTTCTTC. This gives the protein CASSSGLAGATYSYNEQFF.

V and J are TRBV6-5 and TRBJ1-1, with no clear D. The CDR3 covers 16 residues. Germline CDR1 is MNHEY and CDR2 is SVGAGI. The V and J ends lost 2 bases and 1 base respectively, with 14 bases between them. The CDR3 region has the DNA TGTGCCAGCAGTTACGAAAATGGCAGAACGAACACTGAAGCTTTCTTT. Its protein is CASSYENGRTNTEAFF.

This clone came up once. This rearrangement joins TRBV3-1 (or the pseudogene TRBV3-2) to TRBJ1-3; 8 bases match TRBD1. The CDR3 extends over 17 amino acids. In germline, CDR1 is LGHDT, CDR2 YNNKEL (reference sequence). J lost 6 bases, V lost 0 bases, and 10 bases had no gene match. The CDR3 DNA sequence: TGTGCCAGCAGCCAAGATTTCGGCAGGGGGCGAGCAAACACCATATATTTT. Encoded protein: CASSQDFGRGRANTIYF.

This chain links TRBV6-5 with TRBJ2-6; 8 bases align to TRBD1. The CDR3 has 15 residues. With 6 bases clipped from V and 3 bases from J, the junction kept 4 bases outside the gene matches. Germline CDR1 is MNHEY and CDR2 is SVGAGI. CDR3 coding DNA: TGTGCCAGCAGGACAGGGGTGGGTGGGGCCAACGTCCTGACTTTC. This sequence encodes CASRTGVGGANVLTF.

The genes are TRBV5-1 and TRBJ2-2; no reliable D call. The germline V and J ends were trimmed by 1 base and 3 bases, with 4 bases remaining between them. CDR1 is SGHRS, CDR2 YFSETQ, per germline. CDR3 size: 13 residues. The CDR3 bases are TGCGCCAGCAGCTTGCCTGACACCGGGGAGCTGTTTTTT. This codes for CASSLPDTGELFF. The full variable domain, in which reference TRBV5-1 and TRBJ2-2 provide the parts outside the CDR3, is KAGVTQTPRYLIKTRGQQVTLSCSPISGHRSVSWYQQTPGQGLQFLFEYFSETQRNKGNFPGRFSGRQFSNSRSEMNVSTLELGDSALYLCASSLPDTGELFFGEGSRLTVL.

This chain connects TRBV5-1 to TRBJ2-3; tentative D call: TRBD2 (6 bases). Trimming stripped 1 base from V and 0 bases from J, with 12 bases between. This CDR3 contains 16 residues. Germline CDR1 and CDR2: SGHRS and YFSETQ. This CDR3 reads CASSLNREPSTDTQYF. The CDR3 nucleotides are TGCGCCAGCAGCTTGAACCGGGAGCCTAGCACAGATACGCAGTATTTT.

This chain uses TRBV5-1 with TRBJ1-2; D is ambiguous. CDR1 is SGHRS and CDR2 is YFSETQ in the germline V gene. V lost 1 base and J 2 bases, leaving 9 bases between the germline ends. CDR3 size: 14 residues. The CDR3, as DNA: TGCGCCAGCAGCTTGTCCGCAGAAAACTATGGCTACACCTTC. Encoded protein: CASSLSAENYGYTF.

V usage is TRBV5-6 and J usage is TRBJ1-1; 9 bases line up with TRBD1. There are 15 residues in the CDR3. Germline V CDR1 and CDR2: SGHDT, YYEEEE. J gave up 7 bases and V 4 bases, and 11 bases lay outside the gene matches. CDR3 DNA: TGTGCCAGCAGCAAAAACCCCGGGACAGGGATTGAAGCTTTCTTT. This translates into CASSKNPGTGIEAFF.

This clone has only one observation. This chain uses TRBV7-6 with TRBJ1-3; a possible D gene is TRBD1 (5 bases). This CDR3 spans 14 amino acids. The germline CDR1 and CDR2 sequences are SGHVS and FNYEAQ. Trimming pared 5 bases from V and 4 bases from J, leaving 12 bases between. CDR3 in amino acids: CASSLGLKGNTIYF. CDR3 nucleotide sequence: TGTGCCAGCAGCCTGGGACTGAAGGGAAACACCATATATTTT. Variable domain in full (rest from reference TRBV7-6 and TRBJ1-3): GAGVSQSPRYKVTKRGQDVALRCDPISGHVSLYWYRQALGQGPEFLTYFNYEAQQDKSGLPNDRFSAERPEGSISTLTIQRTEQRDSAMYRCASSLGLKGNTIYFGEGSWLTVV.

The V gene is TRBV7-2, the J gene TRBJ1-3; 7 bases map to TRBD1. Germline CDR1 SGHTA, CDR2 FQGNSA. The V gene end was trimmed by 5 bases and the J gene end by 0 bases; junction bases not matched to a gene: 10. The CDR3 totals 17 residues. CDR3 in amino acids: CASSTLSTGSSGNTIYF. CDR3 coding DNA: TGTGCCAGCAGCACCTTATCGACAGGGAGCTCTGGAAACACCATATATTTT.

The DNA of the CDR3 is TGTGCCAGCAGTGAGGGGGCGCTTATCTATGGCTACACCTTC. Its protein is CASSEGALIYGYTF. This chain links TRBV2 with TRBJ1-2, with a possible D match to TRBD1 (6 bases). The CDR3 is made up of 14 amino acids. The germline V gene has CDR1 SNHLY and CDR2 FYNNEI. Trimming shortened V by 3 bases and J by 4 bases, and 12 bases separated the two germline ends.

The rearrangement uses TRBV7-6 and TRBJ2-2; TRBD1 might be the D (6 bases). CDR1 and CDR2 from the germline V gene are SGHVS and FNYEAQ. The CDR3 contains 16 residues. V shed 5 bases and J shed 8 bases, with 21 bases lying between them. CDR3 protein: CASSQGFGGSTGELFF. CDR3 DNA: TGTGCCAGCAGCCAGGGGTTTGGCGGCTCGACGGGGGAGCTGTTTTTT.

The rearrangement uses TRBV30 and TRBJ1-2; 9 bases fit TRBD1. This CDR3 has 15 residues. CDR1 and CDR2 from the germline V gene are GTSNPN and SVGIG (reference sequence). The ends lost 5 bases at V and 3 bases at J; junction bases unmatched: 10. In DNA, the CDR3 is TGTGCCTGGGGCCCTGGGGGACAGGGACACTATGGCTACACCTTC. Translated, it gives CAWGPGGQGHYGYTF.

J is TRBJ1-2 and V is TRBV2, with 9 nucleotides matching TRBD1. The CDR3 is 15 amino acids. Germline CDR1 is SNHLY and CDR2 is FYNNEI. After removal of 6 bases from V and 6 bases from J, the junction contained 11 bases not matched to a gene. CDR3 DNA: TGTGCCAGCAGGACCGGGACAGGGTTATTTCATGGCTACACCTTC. Translating it yields CASRTGTGLFHGYTF.

This clone occurred once. This chain links TRBV6-4 with TRBJ2-5; TRBD1 matches 9 bases. The CDR3 has 13 amino acids. The ends lost 3 bases at V and 7 bases at J; junction bases unmatched: 3. Germline values: CDR1 MRHNA, CDR2 SNTAGT. The CDR3 loop reads CASSEGQGGTQYF. Written as DNA, the CDR3 is TGTGCCAGCAGTGAGGGACAGGGAGGGACCCAGTACTTC.

This sequence joins TRBV6-2 or TRBV6-3 and TRBJ2-1, with 7 bases lining up with TRBD2. Per germline, CDR1 MNHEY and CDR2 SVGEGT. Germline trimming cut 5 bases from V and 5 bases from J; bases unmatched to any gene: 9. CDR3 length: 15 residues. CDR3 bases: TGTGCCAGCAGTCCCCCGGGGGGTGCTCACAATGAGCAGTTCTTC. Its translation: CASSPPGGAHNEQFF.

V usage is TRBV5-1 and J usage is TRBJ2-7; 8 positions agree with TRBD2. The CDR3 runs 15 residues. Germline loops: CDR1 SGHRS, CDR2 YFSETQ. Trimming removed 7 bases from V and 4 bases from J; junction bases left unmatched: 13. CDR3 bases: TGCGCCAGCTCAAGAGACGGGACTAGTCTTTACGAGCAGTACTTC. Translation gives CASSRDGTSLYEQYF.

The genes are TRBV4-2 and TRBJ2-3; 13 positions match TRBD2. There are 20 residues in the CDR3. V gave up 1 base and J gave up 3 bases; unmatched junction bases: 13. Germline V CDR1 and CDR2: LGHNA, YNFKEQ. The DNA for the CDR3 is TGTGCCAGCAGCCAAGGACCACTAGCGGGAGGGCCTCATGGGACAGATACGCAGTATTTT. Protein sequence: CASSQGPLAGGPHGTDTQYF.

V gene TRBV29-1 combines with J gene TRBJ2-2; 10 positions agree with TRBD2. This CDR3 has 16 amino acids. V trimming: 7 bases; J trimming: 1 base; junction bases outside the gene matches: 9. CDR1 and CDR2 (germline): SQVTM, ANQGSEA. The CDR3 reads CSAEGLAGVNTGELFF. The CDR3 DNA reads TGCAGCGCTGAGGGCCTAGCGGGGGTGAACACCGGGGAGCTGTTTTTT.

This clone was found once. The chain links TRBV6-5 to TRBJ2-1; TRBD1 matches 7 bases. The CDR3 loop spans 15 amino acids. V lost 7 bases, J lost 0 bases, and 6 bases stayed unmatched. Germline CDR1 reads MNHEY; CDR2 reads SVGAGI. CDR3 bases: TGTGCCAGCAAGTCCGGGACAGTCTCCTACAATGAGCAGTTCTTC. Its protein product is CASKSGTVSYNEQFF.